The 3 T cell receptor beta chains presented below share a single source sample, sequenced in a study of T cell responses to AZD1222 COVID-19 vaccine. Profiled with immunoSEQ multiplex PCR; TCRdb holds only in-frame clones, not every one. The sample includes 55,000 to 65,000 clones, about 91% of them seen just once. Material: peripheral blood, obtained 28 days after the second AZD1222 dose. Source of these receptors: an adult who received the AZD1222 COVID-19 vaccine.

The V gene is TRBV18, the J gene TRBJ1-5; TRBD1 matches 8 bases. Germline CDR1 KGHSH, CDR2 LQKENI. The V and J ends lost 8 bases and 3 bases, in that order; junction bases with no gene match: 3. This CDR3 spans 13 amino acids. The CDR3 coding sequence is TGTGCCAGCATACAGGGGGTCAATCAGCCCCAGCATTTT. Protein product: CASIQGVNQPQHF.

V usage is TRBV11-2 and J usage is TRBJ2-7, with a possible D match to TRBD1 (6 bases). Germline V CDR1 and CDR2: SGHAT, FQNNGV. The V end was cut by 1 base, the J end by 2 bases, with 9 bases between. The CDR3 runs to 14 residues. In nucleotides, the CDR3 is TGTGCCAGCAGCTTAGGTCAGGGGACCTACGAGCAGTACTTC. This encodes CASSLGQGTYEQYF.

The chain carries TRBV7-9 and TRBJ2-7; D assignment may be TRBD1 or TRBD2 (5 bases each). This CDR3 region has 14 residues. V was cut by 3 bases and J by 3 bases, with 12 bases left in between. CDR1 is SEHNR, CDR2 FQNEAQ, per germline (reference sequence). CDR3 in amino acids: CASSFPGRHYEQYF. The CDR3 DNA reads TGTGCCAGCAGCTTCCCGGGACGGCACTACGAGCAGTACTTC.